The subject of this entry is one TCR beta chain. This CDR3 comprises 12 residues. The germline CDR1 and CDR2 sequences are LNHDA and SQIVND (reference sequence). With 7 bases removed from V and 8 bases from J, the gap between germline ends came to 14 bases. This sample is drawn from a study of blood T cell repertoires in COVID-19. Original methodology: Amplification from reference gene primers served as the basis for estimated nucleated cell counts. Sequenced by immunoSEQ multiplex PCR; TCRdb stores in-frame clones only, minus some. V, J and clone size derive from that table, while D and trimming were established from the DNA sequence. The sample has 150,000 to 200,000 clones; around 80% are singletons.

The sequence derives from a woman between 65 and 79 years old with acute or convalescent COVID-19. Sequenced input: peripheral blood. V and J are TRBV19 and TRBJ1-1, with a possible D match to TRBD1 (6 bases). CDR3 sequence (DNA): TGTGCCAGTACTGCACTCAGGGGCGAAGCTTTCTTT. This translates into CASTALRGEAFF.